This T cell receptor (beta chain) originates from a study of vaccination effects on CD4 cells after COVID-19. About the research overall: Of the BNT162b2 and mRNA-1273 vaccines, participants received two doses of one or the other.

A note on this clone: The antigen is unknown.

Before sequencing took place, the ViraFEST assay used viral peptide pools to expand antigen-specific CD4+ T cells. Culture lasted about 11 days before CD4+ T cell isolation. Recipients of the vaccine had no prior SARS-CoV-2 infection and negative nucleocapsid antibodies. Half the medium was swapped for IL-2 medium on days 3 and 7. Clones were sequenced by immunoSEQ multiplex PCR, and TCRdb holds only the in-frame ones, with some missing. This sample has 30,000 to 45,000 clones, with roughly 70% found just once. This TCR was recovered from a human donor who received a COVID-19 vaccine. The input for sequencing was CD4+ T cells from PBMCs cultured with SARS-CoV-2 spike peptides, taken before COVID-19 vaccination.

CDR3 residues: CASSEALPDTQYF. CDR3 sequence (DNA): TGTGCCAGCAGTGAAGCGTTACCAGATACGCAGTATTTT. The rearrangement uses TRBV2 and TRBJ2-3; no definite D call. This CDR3 has 13 amino acids. The germline V gene encodes CDR1 SNHLY and CDR2 FYNNEI. The ends were cut back, 0 bases at V and 4 bases at J, with 5 bases in the middle. Looking up the rest from reference TRBV2 and TRBJ2-3 gives the full variable domain: EPEVTQTPSHQVTQMGQEVILRCVPISNHLYFYWYRQILGQKVEFLVSFYNNEISEKSEIFDDQFSVERPDGSNFTLKIRSTKLEDSAMYFCASSEALPDTQYFGPGTRLTVL.